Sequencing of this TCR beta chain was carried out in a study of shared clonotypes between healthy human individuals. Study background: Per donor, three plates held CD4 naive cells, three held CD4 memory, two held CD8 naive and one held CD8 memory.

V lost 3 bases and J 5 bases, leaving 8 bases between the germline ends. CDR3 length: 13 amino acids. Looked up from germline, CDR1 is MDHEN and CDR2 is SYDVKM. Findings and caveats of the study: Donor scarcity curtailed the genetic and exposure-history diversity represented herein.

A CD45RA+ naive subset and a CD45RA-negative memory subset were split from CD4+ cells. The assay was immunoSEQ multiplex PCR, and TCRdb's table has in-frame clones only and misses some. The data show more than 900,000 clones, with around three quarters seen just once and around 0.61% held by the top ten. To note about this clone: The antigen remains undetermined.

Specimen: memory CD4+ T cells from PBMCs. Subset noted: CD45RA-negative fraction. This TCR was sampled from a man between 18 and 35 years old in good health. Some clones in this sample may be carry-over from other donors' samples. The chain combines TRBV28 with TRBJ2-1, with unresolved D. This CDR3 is CASSLSKNNEQFF. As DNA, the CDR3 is TGTGCCAGCAGTTTGTCTAAAAACAATGAGCAGTTCTTC.